The T cell receptor (beta chain) under discussion was sequenced for a study of T cell changes during pregnancy in multiple sclerosis. The CDR3 length is 14 residues. The germline CDR1 and CDR2 sequences are SGHRS and YFSETQ. Trimming removed 0 bases from V and 4 bases from J, with 8 bases in between. Produced via immunoSEQ multiplex PCR; TCRdb's table is partial and in-frame only. The top ten clones hold about 2.5% of a sample with 65,000 to 70,000 clones, about 91% of them seen once. Sequenced here: peripheral blood, sampled in the first trimester of pregnancy. The rearrangement joins TRBV5-1 to TRBJ1-3; D ambiguous. The TCR sequence derives from a female donor with multiple sclerosis, enrolled in a pregnancy study. In DNA, the CDR3 is TGCGCCAGCAGCTTGGGGCAGGTCGGAAACACCATATATTTT. It codes for CASSLGQVGNTIYF.